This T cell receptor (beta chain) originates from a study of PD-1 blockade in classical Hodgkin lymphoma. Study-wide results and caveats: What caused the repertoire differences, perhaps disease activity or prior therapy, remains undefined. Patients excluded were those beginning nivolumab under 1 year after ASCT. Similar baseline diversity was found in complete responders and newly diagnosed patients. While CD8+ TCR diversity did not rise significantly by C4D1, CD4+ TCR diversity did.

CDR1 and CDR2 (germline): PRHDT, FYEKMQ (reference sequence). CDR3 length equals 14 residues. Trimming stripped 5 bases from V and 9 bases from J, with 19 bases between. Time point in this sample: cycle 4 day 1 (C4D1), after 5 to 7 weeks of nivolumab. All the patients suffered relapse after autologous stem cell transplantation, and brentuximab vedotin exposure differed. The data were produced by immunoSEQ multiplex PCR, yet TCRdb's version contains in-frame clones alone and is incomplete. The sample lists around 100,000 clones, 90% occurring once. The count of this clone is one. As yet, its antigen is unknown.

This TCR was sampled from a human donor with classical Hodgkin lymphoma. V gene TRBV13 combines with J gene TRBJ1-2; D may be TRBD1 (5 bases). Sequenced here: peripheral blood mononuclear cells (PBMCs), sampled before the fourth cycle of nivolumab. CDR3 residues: CASSPKTRSGSYTF. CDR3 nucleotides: TGTGCCAGCAGCCCGAAGACCCGCTCAGGGAGCTACACCTTC.